Described below is a single T cell receptor beta chain sequence and its context. This record belongs to a study of blood T cell repertoires in COVID-19. Study-wide context: From the United States, Italy and Spain came samples of acute and convalescent COVID-19.

In the authors' methods: Cell counts per sample came from amplifying reference gene primers. TCRdb's table, derived via immunoSEQ multiplex PCR, lists solely in-frame clones and lacks some. V and J calls and clone size are given by that table; D and trimming were obtained from the DNA. Here the sample spans approximately 190,000 clones, around 80% being singletons. V shed 5 bases, J shed 7 bases, and the junction held 10 bases outside the gene matches. The germline V gene encodes CDR1 SEHNR and CDR2 FQNEAQ (reference sequence). The CDR3 is 16 residues long. The genes are TRBV7-9 and TRBJ2-2; 10 bases are shared with TRBD1. The source material was peripheral blood. This receptor was obtained from a woman in her sixties with COVID-19, enrolled during active disease. CDR3: CASSQAVGTGVGELFF. The CDR3 DNA is TGTGCCAGCAGCCAAGCCGTAGGGACAGGGGTCGGGGAGCTGTTTTTT.